This TCR beta chain was retrieved from a study of OX40 agonist ivuxolimab in advanced cancers. The wider study: More than 35% of patients had received prior checkpoint inhibitor therapy.

TCRdb's table, derived via immunoSEQ multiplex PCR, lists solely in-frame clones and lacks some. In the table there are 70,000 to 80,000 clones, about 91% of which are singletons. Findings of the study overall: Low normalized T-cell clonal expansion also characterized some of the nonresponders. By week 6 at 0.1 to 3.0 mg/kg, blood CD4+ and CD8+ T cells had expanded clonally. Expanded clones tended on average to be more numerous among CD8+ T cells than CD4+.

About this clone itself: Its antigen is undetermined.

This CDR3 is 16 amino acids long. V was clipped by 5 bases and J by 4 bases, with 18 bases between them. Germline-derived CDR1 and CDR2 are MDHEN and SYDVKM. The TCR was taken from an adult with an advanced solid tumor such as melanoma, head and neck, liver or kidney cancer. The chain links TRBV28 to TRBJ1-5; D not resolved. The sample here was CD4+ or CD8+ T cells sorted from blood, taken in a trial of the OX40 agonist ivuxolimab. The CDR3 bases are TGTGCCAGCAGTCCCAGTGCGGGAGCAAGTAATCAGCCCCAGCATTTT. Its protein product is CASSPSAGASNQPQHF.